The 12 T cell receptor beta chains reported below all come from one sample, sequenced in a study of control samples from healthy donors and cancer patients. Here immunoSEQ multiplex PCR was the method, and the copy in TCRdb shows in-frame clones only, minus some. The sample has about 140,000 clones, 85% to 95% seen once. The sample comprised blood. The receptors were sampled from a man aged 35 to 55 in good health.

V and J are TRBV9 and TRBJ2-5, with 9 nucleotides matching TRBD2. This CDR3 contains 15 residues. With 0 bases clipped from V and 4 bases from J, the junction kept 4 bases outside the gene matches. Germline CDR1 reads SGDLS; CDR2 reads YYNGEE. This CDR3 is CASSVGNSGGETQYF. The CDR3 DNA reads TGTGCCAGCAGCGTAGGTAATAGCGGGGGAGAGACCCAGTACTTC.

This chain connects TRBV13 to TRBJ2-1; possibly TRBD1 or TRBD2 for D (5 bases each). Germline loops: CDR1 PRHDT, CDR2 FYEKMQ (reference sequence). V lost 2 bases to trimming and J lost 7 bases, with 15 bases between them. The CDR3 covers 15 residues. CDR3 sequence reads: CASSLWGGRGNEQFF. Here the CDR3 DNA reads TGTGCCAGCAGCTTATGGGGCGGGCGAGGAAATGAGCAGTTCTTC.

The chain is built from TRBV24-1 and TRBJ1-5; D is unclear. The germline gives CDR1 KGHDR, CDR2 SFDVKD. Trimming left V 6 bases short and J 1 base short, with 3 bases between. This CDR3 contains 12 residues. The CDR3 reads CATSNSNQPQHF. The CDR3 nucleotides are TGTGCCACCAGTAACAGCAATCAGCCCCAGCATTTT.

The V gene is TRBV19, the J gene TRBJ2-4; 11 nucleotides align to TRBD2. This CDR3 is built from 17 residues. Unmatched junction bases numbered 6, after V lost 4 bases and J lost 1 base. Germline V CDR1 and CDR2: LNHDA, SQIVND (reference sequence). The CDR3 loop is CASSTYGLAGAKNIQYF. CDR3 DNA sequence: TGTGCCAGTAGTACTTACGGACTAGCGGGTGCCAAAAACATTCAGTACTTC.

The chain is built from TRBV11-3 and TRBJ1-1, with a tentative D call TRBD1 (5 bases). Germline loops: CDR1 SGHNT, CDR2 YENEEA. Trimming removed 5 bases at V and 4 bases at J, with 11 bases between. This CDR3 is 13 amino acids long. The CDR3 nucleotides read TGTGCCAGCAGCACGGGGGGTAGCACTGAAGCTTTCTTT. Its translation: CASSTGGSTEAFF.

V gene TRBV27 combines with J gene TRBJ1-1; perhaps TRBD1 as D (5 bases). Germline CDR1 MNHEY, CDR2 SMNVEV (reference sequence). V was trimmed by 6 bases and J by 3 bases, leaving 17 bases between them. This CDR3 comprises 15 residues. DNA of the CDR3: TGTGCCAGCAGCCGGCTCGGGACGGTAGACACTGAAGCTTTCTTT. Translation: CASSRLGTVDTEAFF.

The chain joins TRBV5-4 to TRBJ1-1, with TRBD1 matching 7 bases. V trimming: 0 bases; J trimming: 0 bases; junction bases outside the gene matches: 5. Germline loops: CDR1 SGHNT, CDR2 YYREEE (reference sequence). The CDR3 runs 16 residues. CDR3 sequence (DNA): TGTGCCAGCAGCTTGGAGACAGGGCGGATGAACACTGAAGCTTTCTTT. Protein: CASSLETGRMNTEAFF.

This chain links TRBV13 with TRBJ1-2, with 8 bases identical to TRBD1. Germline V lookup: CDR1 PRHDT, CDR2 FYEKMQ (reference sequence). The CDR3 has 18 residues. With V trimmed by 5 bases and J by 3 bases, 17 bases remained unmatched. This CDR3 is CASSTMIASDRDHYGYTF. As DNA, the CDR3 is TGTGCCAGCAGCACAATGATCGCTTCGGACAGGGACCACTATGGCTACACCTTC.

About this clone itself: At the DNA level, this CDR3 is encoded by other sequences in the same sample as well. The chain carries TRBV9 and TRBJ2-2; no clear D. The CDR3 contains 15 residues. Germline values: CDR1 SGDLS, CDR2 YYNGEE. The V end was cut by 2 bases, the J end by 2 bases, with 10 bases between. The DNA of the CDR3 is TGTGCCAGCAGCGTCGGGTCATTAAACACCGGGGAGCTGTTTTTT. The encoded protein is CASSVGSLNTGELFF.

The chain joins TRBV21-1 to TRBJ2-2. TRBV21-1 constitutes a pseudogene. This CDR3 comprises 13 residues. Written as DNA, the CDR3 is TGTGCGGGCGGTAAAGCGAACACCGGGGAGCTGTTTTTT. Its protein product is CAGGKANTGELFF.

The rearrangement joins TRBV19 to TRBJ1-1; D gene uncertain. This CDR3 is 12 amino acids long. With 4 bases removed from V and 8 bases from J, the gap between germline ends came to 11 bases. CDR1 and CDR2 (germline): LNHDA, SQIVND (reference sequence). CDR3: CASSNEVHEAFF. As DNA, the CDR3 is TGTGCCAGTAGTAACGAGGTCCACGAAGCTTTCTTT. The complete variable domain, with remaining parts taken from reference TRBV19 and TRBJ1-1, reads DGGITQSPKYLFRKEGQNVTLSCEQNLNHDAMYWYRQDPGQGLRLIYYSQIVNDFQKGDIAEGYSVSREKKESFPLTVTSAQKNPTAFYLCASSNEVHEAFFGQGTRLTVV.

The chain combines TRBV11-2 with TRBJ1-1; D not resolved. The CDR3 runs 12 residues. V was shortened by 3 bases and J by 8 bases, with 10 bases between the two germline ends. Germline CDR1 and CDR2: SGHAT and FQNNGV. CDR3 DNA sequence: TGTGCCAGCAGCTTGAATATAAGGGAAGCTTTCTTT. Protein: CASSLNIREAFF.